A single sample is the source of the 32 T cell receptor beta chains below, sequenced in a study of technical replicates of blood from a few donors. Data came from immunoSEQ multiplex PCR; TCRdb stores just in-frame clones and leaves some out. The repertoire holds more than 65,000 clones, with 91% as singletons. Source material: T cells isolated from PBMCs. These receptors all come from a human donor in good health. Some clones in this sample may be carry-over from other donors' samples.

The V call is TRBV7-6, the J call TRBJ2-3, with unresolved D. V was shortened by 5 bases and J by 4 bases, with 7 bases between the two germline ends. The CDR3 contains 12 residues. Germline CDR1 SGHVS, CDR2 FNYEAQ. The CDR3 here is CASSPGPDTQYF. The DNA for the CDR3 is TGTGCCAGCAGCCCAGGCCCAGATACGCAGTATTTT.

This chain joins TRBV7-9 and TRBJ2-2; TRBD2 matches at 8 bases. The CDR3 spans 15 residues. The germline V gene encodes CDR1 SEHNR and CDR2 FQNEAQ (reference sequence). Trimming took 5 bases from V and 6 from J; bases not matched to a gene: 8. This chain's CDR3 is CASSPTAGDAGELFF. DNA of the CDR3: TGTGCCAGCAGCCCAACAGCGGGGGATGCCGGGGAGCTGTTTTTT.

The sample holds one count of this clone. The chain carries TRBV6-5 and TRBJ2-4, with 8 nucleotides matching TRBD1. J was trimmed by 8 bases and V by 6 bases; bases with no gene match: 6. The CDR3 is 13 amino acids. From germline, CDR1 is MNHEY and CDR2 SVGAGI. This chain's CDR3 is CASSRDRLDIQYF. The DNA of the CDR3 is TGTGCCAGCAGCCGGGACAGGCTCGACATTCAGTACTTC.

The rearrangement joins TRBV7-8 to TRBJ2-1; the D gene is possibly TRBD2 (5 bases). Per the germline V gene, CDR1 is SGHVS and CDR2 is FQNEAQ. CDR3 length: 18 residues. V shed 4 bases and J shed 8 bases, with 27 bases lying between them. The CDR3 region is CASSSTPGLQLAGDEQFF. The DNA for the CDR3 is TGTGCCAGCAGCTCTACACCCGGGCTCCAGCTGGCCGGGGATGAGCAGTTCTTC.

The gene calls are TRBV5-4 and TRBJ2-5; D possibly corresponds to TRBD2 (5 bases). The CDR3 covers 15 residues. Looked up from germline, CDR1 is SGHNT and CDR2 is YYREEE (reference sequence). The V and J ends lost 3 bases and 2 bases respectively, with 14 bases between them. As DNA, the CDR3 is TGTGCCAGCAGCTCAGAGGGCACTAGACAAGAGACCCAGTACTTC. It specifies CASSSEGTRQETQYF.

CDR3 in amino acids: CASSPDSYTDTQYF. Here the CDR3 DNA reads TGTGCCAGCAGCCCGGACTCTTACACAGATACGCAGTATTTT. The chain combines TRBV7-9 with TRBJ2-3; weak D call: TRBD2 (5 bases). CDR3 length equals 14 residues. Germline assignment: CDR1 SEHNR and CDR2 FQNEAQ (reference sequence). V was trimmed by 5 bases and J by 2 bases, leaving 11 bases between them.

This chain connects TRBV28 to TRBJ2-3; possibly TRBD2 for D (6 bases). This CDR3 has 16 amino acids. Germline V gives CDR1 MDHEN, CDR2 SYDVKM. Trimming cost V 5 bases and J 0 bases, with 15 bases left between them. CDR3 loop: CASSLSRSGSTDTQYF. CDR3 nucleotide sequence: TGTGCCAGCAGTCTAAGTAGAAGCGGGAGCACAGATACGCAGTATTTT.

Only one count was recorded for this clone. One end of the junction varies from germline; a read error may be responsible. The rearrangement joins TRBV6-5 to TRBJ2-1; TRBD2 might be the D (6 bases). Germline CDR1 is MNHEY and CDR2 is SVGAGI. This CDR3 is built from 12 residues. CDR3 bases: TGTGCAAGCAGTCAGGGTGCGGGGGAGCAGTTCTTC. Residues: CASSQGAGEQFF.

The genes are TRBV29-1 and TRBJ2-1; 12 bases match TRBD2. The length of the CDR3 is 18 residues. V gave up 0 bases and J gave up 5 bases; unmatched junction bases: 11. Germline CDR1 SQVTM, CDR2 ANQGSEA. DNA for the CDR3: TGCAGCGTTGAAGAAGGTGAGCTAGCGGGGGGGCCGAACAATGAGCAGTTCTTC. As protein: CSVEEGELAGGPNNEQFF.

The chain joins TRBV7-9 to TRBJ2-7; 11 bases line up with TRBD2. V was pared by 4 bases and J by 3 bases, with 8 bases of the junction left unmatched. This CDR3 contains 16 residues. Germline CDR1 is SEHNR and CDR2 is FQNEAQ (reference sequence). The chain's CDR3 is CASSSLGGLAGYEQYF. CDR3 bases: TGTGCCAGCAGCTCCCTAGGAGGACTAGCGGGCTACGAGCAGTACTTC.

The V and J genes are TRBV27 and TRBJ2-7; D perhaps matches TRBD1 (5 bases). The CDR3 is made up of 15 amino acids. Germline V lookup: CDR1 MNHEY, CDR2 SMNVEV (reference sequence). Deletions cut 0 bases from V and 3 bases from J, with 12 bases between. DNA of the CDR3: TGTGCCAGCAGTTTATCAGGGTTCAGGGACTACGAGCAGTACTTC. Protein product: CASSLSGFRDYEQYF.

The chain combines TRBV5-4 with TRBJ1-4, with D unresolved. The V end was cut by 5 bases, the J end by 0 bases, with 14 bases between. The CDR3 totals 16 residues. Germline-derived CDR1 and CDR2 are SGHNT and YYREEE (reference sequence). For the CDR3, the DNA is TGTGCCAGCAGGTGCGGAAAATATGCAACTAATGAAAAACTGTTTTTT. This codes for CASRCGKYATNEKLFF.

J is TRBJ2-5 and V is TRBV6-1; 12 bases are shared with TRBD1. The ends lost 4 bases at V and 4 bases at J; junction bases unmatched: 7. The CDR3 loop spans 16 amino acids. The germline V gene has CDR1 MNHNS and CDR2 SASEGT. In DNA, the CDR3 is TGTGCCAGCAGTGGGGACAGGGGGCGAATTTCAGAGACCCAGTACTTC. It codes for CASSGDRGRISETQYF.

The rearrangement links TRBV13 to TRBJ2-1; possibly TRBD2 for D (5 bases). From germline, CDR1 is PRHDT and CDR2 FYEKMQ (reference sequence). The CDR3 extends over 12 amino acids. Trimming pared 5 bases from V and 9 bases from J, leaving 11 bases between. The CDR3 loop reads CASSVPRGEQFF. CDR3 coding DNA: TGTGCCAGCAGCGTACCACGGGGTGAGCAGTTCTTC.

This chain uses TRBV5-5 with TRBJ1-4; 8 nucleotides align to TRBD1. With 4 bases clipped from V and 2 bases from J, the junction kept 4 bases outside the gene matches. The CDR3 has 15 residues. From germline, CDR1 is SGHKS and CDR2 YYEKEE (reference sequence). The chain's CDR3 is CASSPRTGTNEKLFF. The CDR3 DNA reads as TGTGCCAGCAGCCCCCGGACAGGGACTAATGAAAAACTGTTTTTT. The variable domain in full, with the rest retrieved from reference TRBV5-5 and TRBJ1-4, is DAGVTQSPTHLIKTRGQQVTLRCSPISGHKSVSWYQQVLGQGPQFIFQYYEKEERGRGNFPDRFSARQFPNYSSELNVNALLLGDSALYLCASSPRTGTNEKLFFGSGTQLSVL.

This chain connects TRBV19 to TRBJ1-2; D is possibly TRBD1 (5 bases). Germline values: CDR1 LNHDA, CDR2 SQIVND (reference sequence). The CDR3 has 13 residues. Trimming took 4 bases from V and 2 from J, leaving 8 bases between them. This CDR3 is CASSTGLNYGYTF. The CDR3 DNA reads TGTGCCAGTAGTACGGGACTGAACTATGGCTACACCTTC. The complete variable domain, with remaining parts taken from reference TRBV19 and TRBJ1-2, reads DGGITQSPKYLFRKEGQNVTLSCEQNLNHDAMYWYRQDPGQGLRLIYYSQIVNDFQKGDIAEGYSVSREKKESFPLTVTSAQKNPTAFYLCASSTGLNYGYTFGSGTRLTVV.

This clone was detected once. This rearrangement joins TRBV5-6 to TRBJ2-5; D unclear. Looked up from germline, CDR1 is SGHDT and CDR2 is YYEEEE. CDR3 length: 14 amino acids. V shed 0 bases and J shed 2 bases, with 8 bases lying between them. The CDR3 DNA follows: TGTGCCAGCAGCTTGGGCCAGGTTCAAGAGACCCAGTACTTC. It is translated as CASSLGQVQETQYF.

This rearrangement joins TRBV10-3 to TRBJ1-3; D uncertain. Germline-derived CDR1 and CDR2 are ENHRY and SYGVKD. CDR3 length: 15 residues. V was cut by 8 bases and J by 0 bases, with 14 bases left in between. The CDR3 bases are TGTGCCATCTGTTCAGGCTCGCTCTCTGGAAACACCATATATTTT. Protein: CAICSGSLSGNTIYF.

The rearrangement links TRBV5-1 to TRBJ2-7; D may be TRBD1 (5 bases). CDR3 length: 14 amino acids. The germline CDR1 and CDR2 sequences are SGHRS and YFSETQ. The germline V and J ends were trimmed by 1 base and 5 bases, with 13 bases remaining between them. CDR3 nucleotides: TGCGCCAGCAGCTTGAATAGGGGCAGTGACGAGCAGTACTTC. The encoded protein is CASSLNRGSDEQYF.

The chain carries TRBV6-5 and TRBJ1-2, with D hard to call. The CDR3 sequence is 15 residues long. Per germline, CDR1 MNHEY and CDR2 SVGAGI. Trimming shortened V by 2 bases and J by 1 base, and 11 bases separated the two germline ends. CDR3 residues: CASSYKALFNYGYTF. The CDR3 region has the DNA TGTGCCAGCAGTTACAAAGCACTCTTTAACTATGGCTACACCTTC.

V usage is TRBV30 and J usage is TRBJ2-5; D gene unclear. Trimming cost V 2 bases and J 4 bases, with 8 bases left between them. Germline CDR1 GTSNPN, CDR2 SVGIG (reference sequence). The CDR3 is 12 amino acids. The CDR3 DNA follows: TGTGCCTGGAGTCGAGGAGTAGAGACCCAGTACTTC. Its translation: CAWSRGVETQYF. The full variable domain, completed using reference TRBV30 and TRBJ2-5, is SQTIHQWPATLVQPVGSPLSLECTVEGTSNPNLYWYRQAAGRGLQLLFYSVGIGQISSEVPQNLSASRPQDRQFILSSKKLLLSDSGFYLCAWSRGVETQYFGPGTRLLVL.

The CDR3 bases are TGTGCCAGCACCCCGACATGGGTTAGCAATCAGCCCCAGCATTTT. Its protein product is CASTPTWVSNQPQHF. The chain carries TRBV27 and TRBJ1-5; unclear D gene. CDR1 is MNHEY, CDR2 SMNVEV, per germline (reference sequence). The ends were cut back, 7 bases at V and 0 bases at J, with 13 bases in the middle. The CDR3 loop spans 15 amino acids.

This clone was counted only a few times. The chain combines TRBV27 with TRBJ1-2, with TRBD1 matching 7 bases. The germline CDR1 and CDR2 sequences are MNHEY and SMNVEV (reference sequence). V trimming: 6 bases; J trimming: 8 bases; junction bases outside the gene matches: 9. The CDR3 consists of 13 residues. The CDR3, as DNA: TGTGCCAGCAGGGCGACAGGGTTGGGAGGCTACACCTTC. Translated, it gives CASRATGLGGYTF.

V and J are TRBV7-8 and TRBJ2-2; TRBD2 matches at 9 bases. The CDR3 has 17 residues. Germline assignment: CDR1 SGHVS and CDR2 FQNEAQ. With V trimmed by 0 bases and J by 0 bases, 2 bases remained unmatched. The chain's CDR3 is CASSLATSGPNTGELFF. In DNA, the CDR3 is TGTGCCAGCAGCTTAGCTACTAGCGGGCCGAACACCGGGGAGCTGTTTTTT.

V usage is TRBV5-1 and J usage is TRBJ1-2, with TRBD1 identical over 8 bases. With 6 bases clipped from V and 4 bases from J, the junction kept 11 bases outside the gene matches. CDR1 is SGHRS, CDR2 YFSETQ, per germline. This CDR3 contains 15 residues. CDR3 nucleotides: TGCGCCAGCATCCCTTCCCCGGGACAGGTCTATGGCTACACCTTC. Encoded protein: CASIPSPGQVYGYTF.

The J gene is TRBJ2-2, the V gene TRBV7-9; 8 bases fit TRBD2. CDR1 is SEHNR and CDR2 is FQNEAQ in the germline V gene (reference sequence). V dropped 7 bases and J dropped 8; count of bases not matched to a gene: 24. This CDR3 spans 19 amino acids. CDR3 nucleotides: TGTGCCAGCATCCCTAAGCTCTCTCGCGGGAGGATCACGTGGGGGGAGCTGTTTTTT. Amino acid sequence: CASIPKLSRGRITWGELFF.

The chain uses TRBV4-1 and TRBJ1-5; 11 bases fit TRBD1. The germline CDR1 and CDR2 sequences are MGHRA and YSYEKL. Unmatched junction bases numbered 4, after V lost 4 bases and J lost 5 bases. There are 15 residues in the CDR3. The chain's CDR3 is CASSPGQGEYQPQHF. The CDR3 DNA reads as TGCGCCAGCAGCCCGGGACAGGGGGAGTATCAGCCCCAGCATTTT.

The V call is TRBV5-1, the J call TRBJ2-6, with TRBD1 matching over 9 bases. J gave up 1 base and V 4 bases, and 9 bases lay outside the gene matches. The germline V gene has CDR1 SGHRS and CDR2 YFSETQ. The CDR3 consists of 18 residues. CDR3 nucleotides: TGCGCCAGCAGCCTCAATTCACAGGGGGCATCTGGGGCCAACGTCCTGACTTTC. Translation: CASSLNSQGASGANVLTF.

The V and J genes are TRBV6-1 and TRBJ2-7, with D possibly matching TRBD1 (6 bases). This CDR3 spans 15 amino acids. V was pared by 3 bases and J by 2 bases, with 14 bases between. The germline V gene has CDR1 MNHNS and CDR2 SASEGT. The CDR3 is CASSDRDTHPYEQYF. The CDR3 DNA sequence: TGTGCCAGCAGTGATAGGGACACCCACCCCTACGAGCAGTACTTC.

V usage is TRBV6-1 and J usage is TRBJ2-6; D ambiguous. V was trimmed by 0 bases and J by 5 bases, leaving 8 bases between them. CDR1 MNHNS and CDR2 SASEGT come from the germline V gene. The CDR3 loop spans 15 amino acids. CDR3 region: CASSEAGSRANVLTF. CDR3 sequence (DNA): TGTGCCAGCAGTGAAGCCGGTAGTAGGGCCAACGTCCTGACTTTC.

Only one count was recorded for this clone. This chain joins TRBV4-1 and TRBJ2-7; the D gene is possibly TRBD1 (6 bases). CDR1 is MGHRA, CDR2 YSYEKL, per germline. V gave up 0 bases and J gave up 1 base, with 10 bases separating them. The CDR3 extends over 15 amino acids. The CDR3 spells CASSQEGGSSYEQYF. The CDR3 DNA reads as TGCGCCAGCAGCCAAGAAGGGGGTAGTTCCTACGAGCAGTACTTC.

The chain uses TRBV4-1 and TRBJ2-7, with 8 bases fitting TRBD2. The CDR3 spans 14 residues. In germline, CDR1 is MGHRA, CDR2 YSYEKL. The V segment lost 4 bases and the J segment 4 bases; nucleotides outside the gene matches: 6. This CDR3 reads CASSPYGRGYEQYF. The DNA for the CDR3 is TGCGCCAGCAGCCCCTACGGGAGGGGATACGAGCAGTACTTC.